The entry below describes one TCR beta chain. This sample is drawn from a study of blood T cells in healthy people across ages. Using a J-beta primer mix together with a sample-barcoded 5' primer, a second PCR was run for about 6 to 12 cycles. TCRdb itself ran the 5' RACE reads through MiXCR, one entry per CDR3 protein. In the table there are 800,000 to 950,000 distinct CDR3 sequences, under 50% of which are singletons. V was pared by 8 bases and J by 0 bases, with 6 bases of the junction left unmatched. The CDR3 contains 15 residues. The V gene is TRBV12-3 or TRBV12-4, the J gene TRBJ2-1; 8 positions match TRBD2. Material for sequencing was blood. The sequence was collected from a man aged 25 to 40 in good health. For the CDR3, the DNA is TGTGCCAGCCAACTTAGCGGGACCTCCTACAATGAGCAGTTCTTC. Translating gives CASQLSGTSYNEQFF.